The 6 T cell receptor beta chains below come from one sample, sequenced in a study of monozygotic twins with inflammatory bowel disease. Each CDR3 protein gets one entry in TCRdb, which reprocessed the 5' RACE reads and gives no DNA. The specimen's table records fewer than 350,000 distinct CDR3 sequences. Input material: blood. Receptor source: a human donor with ulcerative colitis or Crohn's disease, or a healthy co-twin of an affected twin (not recorded which).

CDR3 region: CASSRSAGNEKLFF. The V and J genes are TRBV3-1 and TRBJ1-4; the D gene TCRdb calls, TRBD1, cannot be checked with no DNA. This CDR3 is 14 amino acids long. Germline V gene sequence: CDR1 LGHDT, CDR2 YNNKEL (reference sequence).

CDR3 loop: CASSPFGGLATNEQFF. J is TRBJ2-1 and V is TRBV5-1; as DNA is missing, the TRBD2 call by TCRdb cannot be tested. From germline, CDR1 is SGHRS and CDR2 YFSETQ. The CDR3 runs to 16 residues.

V is TRBV6-1 and J is TRBJ2-1; TCRdb reports TRBD1, a call that lacks DNA to check it against. The CDR3 spans 15 residues. The germline gives CDR1 MNHNS, CDR2 SASEGT. The CDR3 here is CASSQTGLTYNEQFF.

This sequence joins TRBV7-9 and TRBJ2-1; TCRdb picks TRBD1, but there is no DNA to check that call. CDR3 length: 13 amino acids. Germline CDR1 is SEHNR and CDR2 is FQNEAQ (reference sequence). CDR3 in amino acids: CASSANAGLEQFF.

The V and J genes are TRBV27 and TRBJ2-7; TCRdb's D gene call, TRBD1, goes unchecked for lack of DNA. The CDR3 runs to 15 residues. CDR1 is MNHEY and CDR2 is SMNVEV in the germline V gene (reference sequence). CDR3 in amino acids: CASSIDSEGSYEQYF.

The rearrangement links TRBV5-1 to TRBJ2-3; TCRdb indicates TRBD1, and absent DNA this call remains unverified. The CDR3 spans 15 residues. Germline-derived CDR1 and CDR2 are SGHRS and YFSETQ. CDR3 sequence: CASSVGTVGTDTQYF.